What follows are 30 T cell receptor beta chains derived from one specimen sequenced in a study of blood T cell repertoires in COVID-19. TCRdb keeps only in-frame clones here, not all; method: immunoSEQ multiplex PCR. The sample carries more than 45,000 clones, 70% to 90% recorded once. The sample taken for sequencing was peripheral blood. The receptors shown here come from an older woman with active COVID-19.

The chain recombines TRBV5-4 with TRBJ1-2; 11 nucleotides align to TRBD1. This CDR3 region has 14 residues. Germline V gene lookup returns CDR1 SGHNT and CDR2 YYREEE (reference sequence). Unmatched junction bases numbered 2, after V lost 4 bases and J lost 3 bases. CDR3 coding DNA: TGTGCCAGCAGCCTGGGACAGGGGGACTATGGCTACACCTTC. It translates to CASSLGQGDYGYTF.

CDR3 loop: CASSPTGGAGNTIYF. DNA for the CDR3: TGTGCCAGCAGCCCGACAGGGGGCGCAGGAAACACCATATATTTT. The J gene is TRBJ1-3, the V gene TRBV7-3, with 10 positions matching TRBD1. CDR1 is SGHTA and CDR2 is FQGTGA in the germline V gene. With 5 bases clipped from V and 4 bases from J, the junction kept 5 bases outside the gene matches. The CDR3 has 15 residues.

The V and J genes are TRBV5-8 and TRBJ1-1, with 7 bases that match TRBD1. V was pared by 0 bases and J by 1 base, with 15 bases of the junction left unmatched. The V gene's germline CDR1 is SGHTS and CDR2 YDEGEE. The CDR3 totals 19 residues. CDR3 residues: CASSLAGFRGQEPNTEAFF. CDR3 DNA: TGTGCCAGCAGCTTGGCCGGGTTTAGGGGGCAGGAGCCGAACACTGAAGCTTTCTTT.

The chain joins TRBV2 to TRBJ2-2; 7 nucleotides agree with TRBD2. Looked up from germline, CDR1 is SNHLY and CDR2 is FYNNEI. The CDR3 spans 17 residues. V lost 0 bases to trimming and J lost 4 bases; unmatched junction nucleotides: 8. The CDR3 DNA sequence: TGTGCCAGCAGTGAAGCGTGGACTAGGGGACGCACCGGGGAGCTGTTTTTT. Its translation: CASSEAWTRGRTGELFF.

This rearrangement joins TRBV10-3 to TRBJ1-2, with 7 bases lining up with TRBD1. The CDR3 extends over 14 amino acids. With 5 bases clipped from V and 6 bases from J, the junction kept 9 bases outside the gene matches. Germline loops: CDR1 ENHRY, CDR2 SYGVKD. The CDR3 DNA reads as TGTGCCATCAGTAATCGACAGGGAGCAGATGGCTACACCTTC. This codes for CAISNRQGADGYTF.

This sequence joins TRBV28 and TRBJ2-3; D is unresolved. Germline V gene lookup returns CDR1 MDHEN and CDR2 SYDVKM. V was shortened by 3 bases and J by 0 bases, with 16 bases between the two germline ends. The CDR3 loop spans 17 amino acids. This chain's CDR3 is CASSLAGRSLSTDTQYF. CDR3 sequence (DNA): TGTGCCAGCAGTTTGGCCGGCAGGTCCCTTAGCACAGATACGCAGTATTTT.

The genes are TRBV27 and TRBJ2-7; 11 bases align to TRBD2. Germline values: CDR1 MNHEY, CDR2 SMNVEV (reference sequence). With V trimmed by 3 bases and J by 4 bases, 5 bases remained unmatched. This CDR3 spans 15 amino acids. CDR3: CASSFSRLAGYEQYF. The CDR3 nucleotides are TGTGCCAGCAGTTTCTCTAGACTAGCGGGATACGAGCAGTACTTC.

V usage is TRBV19 and J usage is TRBJ1-2; the D gene is possibly TRBD1 (6 bases). The germline V and J ends were trimmed by 8 bases and 5 bases, with 18 bases remaining between them. Per the germline V gene, CDR1 is LNHDA and CDR2 is SQIVND (reference sequence). This CDR3 region has 14 residues. The DNA for the CDR3 is TGTGCCAGTCTACGGGACACCTCTGGGTATGGCTACACCTTC. Amino acids: CASLRDTSGYGYTF.

A single count supports this clone. CDR3 nucleotides: TGTGCCTGGAGGGGTGCGGGGGAGCAGTACTTC. The encoded protein is CAWRGAGEQYF. The chain joins TRBV30 to TRBJ2-7, with a weak D call TRBD2 (6 bases). Germline V gene lookup returns CDR1 GTSNPN and CDR2 SVGIG (reference sequence). There are 11 residues in the CDR3. V was trimmed by 3 bases and J by 7 bases, leaving 10 bases between them.

V usage is TRBV3-1 (or the pseudogene TRBV3-2) and J usage is TRBJ2-3, with D possibly matching TRBD2 (6 bases). The germline V and J ends were trimmed by 1 base and 4 bases, with 12 bases remaining between them. CDR3 length: 15 amino acids. Looked up from germline, CDR1 is LGHDT and CDR2 is YNNKEL (reference sequence). The CDR3 region is CASSQGSTGADTQYF. For the CDR3, the DNA is TGTGCCAGCAGCCAAGGGTCTACGGGGGCAGATACGCAGTATTTT.

V usage is TRBV4-1 and J usage is TRBJ2-1; D gene unclear. The CDR3 runs to 15 residues. Germline lookup yields CDR1 MGHRA and CDR2 YSYEKL. Trimming took 1 base from V and 5 from J, leaving 12 bases between them. CDR3 nucleotide sequence: TGCGCCAGCAGCCAAGTCTGGCGGAGAAACAATGAGCAGTTCTTC. Its translation is CASSQVWRRNNEQFF.

The rearrangement uses TRBV6-6 and TRBJ1-5; D call uncertain. Looked up from germline, CDR1 is MNHNY and CDR2 is SVGAGI (reference sequence). V was cut by 7 bases and J by 4 bases, with 14 bases left in between. The CDR3 totals 14 residues. CDR3 in DNA: TGTGCCAGCACCCCTAATTCAGGAAATCAGCCCCAGCATTTT. This codes for CASTPNSGNQPQHF.

The gene calls are TRBV5-1 and TRBJ2-5; TRBD2 is a possible D gene (5 bases). This CDR3 is 16 amino acids long. CDR1 is SGHRS and CDR2 is YFSETQ in the germline V gene. V gave up 0 bases and J gave up 0 bases, with 12 bases separating them. CDR3 amino acids: CASSLADGGNQETQYF. CDR3 in DNA: TGCGCCAGCAGCTTGGCCGACGGAGGAAACCAAGAGACCCAGTACTTC.

The chain recombines TRBV6-5 with TRBJ1-4; 9 bases match TRBD1. The ends lost 7 bases at V and 6 bases at J; junction bases unmatched: 9. This CDR3 is built from 15 residues. Germline-derived CDR1 and CDR2 are MNHEY and SVGAGI. CDR3 DNA sequence: TGTGCCAGCAAACTACAGGGGGCGCGTGATGAAAAACTGTTTTTT. Translation: CASKLQGARDEKLFF.

The gene calls are TRBV4-1 and TRBJ2-5; TRBD2 is a possible D gene (6 bases). The V end was cut by 2 bases, the J end by 5 bases, with 21 bases between. The CDR3 extends over 17 amino acids. CDR1 MGHRA and CDR2 YSYEKL come from the germline V gene. This CDR3 is CASSQPAGISYLETQYF. The CDR3 DNA follows: TGCGCCAGCAGCCAACCGGCGGGAATTTCCTATTTGGAGACCCAGTACTTC.

The V and J genes are TRBV7-3 and TRBJ2-7; 12 bases line up with TRBD2. The germline V gene has CDR1 SGHTA and CDR2 FQGTGA. V lost 5 bases to trimming and J lost 6 bases; unmatched junction nucleotides: 5. This CDR3 is 14 amino acids long. The CDR3 spells CASSPTSGSPEQYF. In DNA form, the CDR3 reads TGTGCCAGCAGCCCGACTAGCGGGAGTCCCGAGCAGTACTTC.

The gene calls are TRBV11-2 and TRBJ2-2, with 10 nucleotides matching TRBD2. V shed 7 bases and J 7 bases; nucleotides not matched to a gene: 12. Germline V CDR1 and CDR2: SGHAT, FQNNGV. The CDR3 is made up of 16 amino acids. The CDR3 protein is CASTPIAGGRGGELFF. As DNA, the CDR3 is TGTGCCAGCACCCCCATAGCGGGGGGCCGCGGCGGGGAGCTGTTTTTT.

The J gene is TRBJ2-7, the V gene TRBV6-5; D is perhaps TRBD2 (6 bases). The germline V gene has CDR1 MNHEY and CDR2 SVGAGI. The CDR3 is 14 amino acids. Trimming stripped 5 bases from V and 2 bases from J, with 13 bases between. CDR3 DNA sequence: TGTGCCAGCAGTACCCGGGACTTGACCTACGAGCAGTACTTC. It codes for CASSTRDLTYEQYF.

The chain employs TRBV9 and TRBJ2-2, with 7 bases matching TRBD2. With V trimmed by 4 bases and J by 0 bases, 3 bases remained unmatched. Germline V gene lookup returns CDR1 SGDLS and CDR2 YYNGEE. CDR3 length: 15 amino acids. CDR3 amino acids: CASSPSGTNTGELFF. As DNA, the CDR3 is TGTGCCAGCAGCCCTAGCGGAACGAACACCGGGGAGCTGTTTTTT.

This chain connects TRBV6-6 to TRBJ1-2, with a weak D call TRBD1 (6 bases). The V end lost 3 bases, the J end lost 4 bases, and 15 bases lay between the germline ends. Per the germline V gene, CDR1 is MNHNY and CDR2 is SVGAGI (reference sequence). The CDR3 loop spans 15 amino acids. In DNA, the CDR3 is TGTGCCAGCAGTTATCGGACAGACGATCGCTATGGCTACACCTTC. It specifies CASSYRTDDRYGYTF.

This clone turned up a few times. V gene TRBV5-1 combines with J gene TRBJ2-1; TRBD2 aligns across 11 bases. Germline assignment: CDR1 SGHRS and CDR2 YFSETQ. The CDR3 consists of 15 residues. The trim removed 4 bases at V and 7 bases at J, leaving 7 bases unmatched. The CDR3 loop reads CASSATSGSGNEQFF. The CDR3 DNA reads as TGCGCCAGCAGCGCCACTAGCGGGAGTGGGAATGAGCAGTTCTTC.

The table lists this clone with a count of one. The CDR3 nucleotides read TGTGCCAGCAGCTTCTACGTTTCTGACACTGAAGCTTTCTTT. This sequence encodes CASSFYVSDTEAFF. The rearrangement uses TRBV5-5 and TRBJ1-1; D is ambiguous. The CDR3 runs to 14 residues. CDR1 is SGHKS, CDR2 YYEKEE, per germline (reference sequence). Deletions cut 2 bases from V and 3 bases from J, with 11 bases between.

The V and J genes are TRBV5-1 and TRBJ1-5; TRBD1 matches 8 bases. J lost 2 bases, V lost 4 bases, and 8 bases had no gene match. CDR1 and CDR2 (germline): SGHRS, YFSETQ. The CDR3 totals 16 residues. The chain's CDR3 is CASSPPDREGNQPQHF. The CDR3 nucleotides read TGCGCCAGCAGCCCCCCGGACAGGGAGGGCAATCAGCCCCAGCATTTT.

This clone showed up just a few times. This chain connects TRBV7-6 to TRBJ2-7, with 7 nucleotides matching TRBD2. The CDR3 extends over 14 amino acids. CDR1 is SGHVS and CDR2 is FNYEAQ in the germline V gene. V shed 3 bases, J shed 2 bases, and the junction held 4 bases outside the gene matches. The CDR3 sequence is CASSFTSDPYEQYF. CDR3 sequence (DNA): TGTGCCAGCAGCTTTACTAGCGATCCCTACGAGCAGTACTTC.

The genes are TRBV5-1 and TRBJ2-3, with 12 bases aligning to TRBD1. Germline V gives CDR1 SGHRS, CDR2 YFSETQ. J gave up 6 bases and V 4 bases, and 3 bases lay outside the gene matches. CDR3 length: 14 residues. Written as DNA, the CDR3 is TGCGCCAGCAGCGGGACAGGGGGCGATGATACGCAGTATTTT. Amino acid sequence: CASSGTGGDDTQYF. Full variable domain (rest looked up from reference TRBV5-1 and TRBJ2-3): KAGVTQTPRYLIKTRGQQVTLSCSPISGHRSVSWYQQTPGQGLQFLFEYFSETQRNKGNFPGRFSGRQFSNSRSEMNVSTLELGDSALYLCASSGTGGDDTQYFGPGTRLTVL.

This chain links TRBV5-1 with TRBJ1-2; 7 bases match TRBD1. The germline gives CDR1 SGHRS, CDR2 YFSETQ. This CDR3 contains 13 residues. Germline trimming cut 2 bases from V and 4 bases from J; bases unmatched to any gene: 2. The CDR3: CASSFDRAYGYTF. The DNA of the CDR3 is TGCGCCAGCAGCTTTGACAGGGCCTATGGCTACACCTTC.

The genes are TRBV7-9 and TRBJ2-7; D is ambiguous. The ends were cut back, 4 bases at V and 4 bases at J, with 5 bases in the middle. CDR1 SEHNR and CDR2 FQNEAQ come from the germline V gene (reference sequence). The CDR3 spans 11 residues. The CDR3 sequence is CASSSVYEQYF. In nucleotides, the CDR3 is TGTGCCAGCAGCTCAGTATACGAGCAGTACTTC.

The chain recombines TRBV7-9 with TRBJ2-5, with D maybe TRBD2 (6 bases). CDR3 length: 15 residues. The germline V gene encodes CDR1 SEHNR and CDR2 FQNEAQ (reference sequence). V was clipped by 7 bases and J by 5 bases, with 20 bases between them. CDR3: CASIKRRAGRETQYF. The DNA of the CDR3 is TGTGCCAGCATCAAACGGAGGGCCGGACGGGAGACCCAGTACTTC.

This chain joins TRBV5-1 and TRBJ1-6; TRBD1 is a possible D gene (6 bases). The V gene lost 0 bases and the J gene lost 7 bases, with 11 bases spanning the gap. This CDR3 is built from 15 residues. From germline, CDR1 is SGHRS and CDR2 YFSETQ. This CDR3 is CASSLGAGENSPLHF. The DNA of the CDR3 is TGCGCCAGCAGCTTGGGTGCAGGGGAAAATTCACCCCTCCACTTT. The full variable domain, rest sourced from reference TRBV5-1 and TRBJ1-6, is KAGVTQTPRYLIKTRGQQVTLSCSPISGHRSVSWYQQTPGQGLQFLFEYFSETQRNKGNFPGRFSGRQFSNSRSEMNVSTLELGDSALYLCASSLGAGENSPLHFGNGTRLTVT.

This chain joins TRBV28 and TRBJ1-2; possibly TRBD1 for D (5 bases). CDR1 and CDR2 from the germline V gene are MDHEN and SYDVKM. Deletions cut 5 bases from V and 8 bases from J, with 12 bases between. The CDR3 length is 12 residues. CDR3 loop: CASSTRENGYTF. CDR3 DNA sequence: TGTGCCAGCAGTACCAGGGAAAACGGCTACACCTTC.